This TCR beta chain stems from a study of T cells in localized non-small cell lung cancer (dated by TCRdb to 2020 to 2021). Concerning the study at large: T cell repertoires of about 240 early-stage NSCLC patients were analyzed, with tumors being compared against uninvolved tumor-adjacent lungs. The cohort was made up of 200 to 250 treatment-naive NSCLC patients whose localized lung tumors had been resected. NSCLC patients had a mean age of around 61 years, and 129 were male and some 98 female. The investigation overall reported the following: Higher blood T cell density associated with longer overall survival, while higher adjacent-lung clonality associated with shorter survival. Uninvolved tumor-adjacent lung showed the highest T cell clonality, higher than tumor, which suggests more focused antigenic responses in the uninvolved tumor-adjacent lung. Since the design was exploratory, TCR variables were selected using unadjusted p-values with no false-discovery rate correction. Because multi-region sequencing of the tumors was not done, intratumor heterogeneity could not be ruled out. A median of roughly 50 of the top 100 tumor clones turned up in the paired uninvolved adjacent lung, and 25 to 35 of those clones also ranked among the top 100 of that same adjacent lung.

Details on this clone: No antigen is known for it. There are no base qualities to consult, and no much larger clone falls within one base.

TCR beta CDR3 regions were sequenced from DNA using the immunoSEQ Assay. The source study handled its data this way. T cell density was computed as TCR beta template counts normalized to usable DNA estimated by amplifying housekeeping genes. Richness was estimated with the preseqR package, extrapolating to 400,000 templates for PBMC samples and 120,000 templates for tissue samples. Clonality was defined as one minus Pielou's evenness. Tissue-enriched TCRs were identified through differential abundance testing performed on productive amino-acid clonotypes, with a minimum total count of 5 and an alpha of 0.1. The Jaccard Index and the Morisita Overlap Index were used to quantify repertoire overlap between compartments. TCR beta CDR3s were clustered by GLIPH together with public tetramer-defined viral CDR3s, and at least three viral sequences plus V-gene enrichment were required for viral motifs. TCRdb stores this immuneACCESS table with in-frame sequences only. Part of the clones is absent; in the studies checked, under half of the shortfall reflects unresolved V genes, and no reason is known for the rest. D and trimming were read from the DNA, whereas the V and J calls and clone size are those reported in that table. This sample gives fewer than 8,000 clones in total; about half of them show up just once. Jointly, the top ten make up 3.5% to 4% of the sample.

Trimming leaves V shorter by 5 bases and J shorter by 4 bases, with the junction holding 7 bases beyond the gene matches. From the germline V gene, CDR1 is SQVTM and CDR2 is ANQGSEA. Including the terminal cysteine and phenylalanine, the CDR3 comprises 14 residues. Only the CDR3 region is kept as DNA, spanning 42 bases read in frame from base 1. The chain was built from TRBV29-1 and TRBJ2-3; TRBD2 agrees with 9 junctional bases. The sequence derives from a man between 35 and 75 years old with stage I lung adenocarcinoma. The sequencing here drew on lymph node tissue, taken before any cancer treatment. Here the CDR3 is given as CSVRGLASPDTQYF. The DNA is TGCAGCGTTCGTGGACTAGCGAGCCCAGATACGCAGTATTTT.